A single sample gave rise to the 11 T cell receptor beta chains below, sequenced in a study of cytomegalovirus exposure and HLA in healthy donors. TCRdb's table, derived via immunoSEQ multiplex PCR, lists solely in-frame clones and lacks some. In the table there are more than 95,000 clones, 86% of which are singletons. Sequences were obtained from PBMCs. These receptors were obtained from a man younger than 35 in good health and CMV-seronegative.

The rearrangement joins TRBV15 to TRBJ1-2, with 8 nucleotides matching TRBD1. The V gene end was trimmed by 3 bases and the J gene end by 8 bases; junction bases not matched to a gene: 11. Germline CDR1 is LNHNV and CDR2 is YYDKDF (reference sequence). This CDR3 is 15 amino acids long. CDR3 amino acids: CATSRDRVSPRGYTF. In nucleotides, the CDR3 is TGTGCCACCAGCAGGGACAGGGTGTCCCCTCGGGGCTACACCTTC.

V is TRBV4-2 and J is TRBJ1-1, with D perhaps matching TRBD1 (5 bases). V lost 1 base to trimming and J lost 3 bases, with 21 bases between them. The CDR3 spans 18 residues. Germline V lookup: CDR1 LGHNA, CDR2 YNFKEQ. CDR3 in DNA: TGTGCCAGCAGCCAAGCCCGTGGGGCGGGGGATAGGGACACTGAAGCTTTCTTT. It is translated as CASSQARGAGDRDTEAFF.

The chain couples TRBV6-1 to TRBJ2-3, with TRBD2 matching 7 bases. In germline, CDR1 is MNHNS, CDR2 SASEGT. The J segment lost 4 bases and the V segment lost 7 bases, leaving 8 bases of the junction unmatched. This CDR3 comprises 14 residues. CDR3 residues: CASTKGGRPDTQYF. The CDR3 coding sequence is TGTGCCAGCACTAAGGGAGGGCGCCCAGATACGCAGTATTTT.

The chain joins TRBV6-1 to TRBJ1-2; the match to TRBD1 covers 11 bases. V was pared by 2 bases and J by 6 bases, with 8 bases of the junction left unmatched. The CDR3 has 16 residues. Germline CDR1 MNHNS, CDR2 SASEGT. The CDR3, as DNA: TGTGCCAGCAGTGAATGGCGGACAGGGGGCGATGATGGCTACACCTTC. Protein product: CASSEWRTGGDDGYTF.

This clone turned up a few times. V is TRBV7-8 and J is TRBJ1-2, with D possibly TRBD1 on 6 matching bases. Trimming took off 5 bases at V and 6 bases at J, with 16 bases between the two ends. CDR3 size: 14 residues. Germline lookup yields CDR1 SGHVS and CDR2 FQNEAQ. CDR3 amino acids: CASSRTGNLNGYTF. The CDR3 DNA sequence: TGTGCCAGCAGCCGAACAGGGAACCTAAATGGCTACACCTTC. Full variable domain (outside the CDR3, taken from reference TRBV7-8 and TRBJ1-2): GAGVSQSPRYKVAKRGQDVALRCDPISGHVSLFWYQQALGQGPEFLTYFQNEAQLDKSGLPSDRFFAERPEGSVSTLKIQRTQQEDSAVYLCASSRTGNLNGYTFGSGTRLTVV.

This sequence joins TRBV2 and TRBJ1-2; D remains unclear. Germline CDR1 reads SNHLY; CDR2 reads FYNNEI. The CDR3 covers 14 residues. The V gene lost 4 bases and the J gene lost 0 bases, with 9 bases spanning the gap. The CDR3 region has the DNA TGTGCCAGCAGTGCGGAGGACTCTAACTATGGCTACACCTTC. Translation: CASSAEDSNYGYTF.

As concerns this clone: Other DNA sequences in the sample encode the same CDR3. The chain joins TRBV2 to TRBJ2-1, with 7 bases matching TRBD2. CDR1 is SNHLY and CDR2 is FYNNEI in the germline V gene. V lost 4 bases and J lost 7; bases outside the gene matches: 4. This CDR3 region has 13 residues. In DNA, the CDR3 is TGTGCCAGCAGTGGACTAGCAGGAAATGAGCAGTTCTTC. It codes for CASSGLAGNEQFF.

The V and J genes are TRBV7-9 and TRBJ1-2; D perhaps matches TRBD1 (5 bases). The germline CDR1 and CDR2 sequences are SEHNR and FQNEAQ (reference sequence). The CDR3 contains 13 residues. V dropped 7 bases and J dropped 2 bases, with 11 bases sitting between them. CDR3 nucleotides: TGTGCCAGCAATGGAGGGGCCAACTATGGCTACACCTTC. Translation gives CASNGGANYGYTF.

The count of this clone is one. The J gene is TRBJ2-1, the V gene TRBV2; maybe TRBD1 (6 bases). The V gene's germline CDR1 is SNHLY and CDR2 FYNNEI. V lost 7 bases, J lost 5 bases, and 18 bases lay in between. The CDR3 is 15 amino acids. The CDR3 loop is CASNQGTLLNNEQFF. The CDR3 nucleotides are TGTGCCAGCAACCAGGGGACCCTCCTGAACAATGAGCAGTTCTTC. Full variable domain (missing parts from reference TRBV2 and TRBJ2-1): EPEVTQTPSHQVTQMGQEVILRCVPISNHLYFYWYRQILGQKVEFLVSFYNNEISEKSEIFDDQFSVERPDGSNFTLKIRSTKLEDSAMYFCASNQGTLLNNEQFFGPGTRLTVL.

The chain combines TRBV15 with TRBJ2-7, with D possibly being TRBD1 (6 bases). Germline CDR1 and CDR2: LNHNV and YYDKDF (reference sequence). Trimming removed 1 base at V and 3 bases at J, with 13 bases between. CDR3 size: 15 residues. The CDR3 protein is CATSRVRDKYYEQYF. The CDR3 DNA reads as TGTGCCACCAGCAGAGTTAGGGACAAGTACTACGAGCAGTACTTC.

This clone turned up a few times. This CDR3 reads CASSMGLAETDTQYF. CDR3 DNA sequence: TGTGCCAGTAGTATGGGACTAGCGGAAACAGATACGCAGTATTTT. The chain uses TRBV19 and TRBJ2-3; 11 bases fit TRBD2. With V trimmed by 3 bases and J by 3 bases, 2 bases remained unmatched. Germline assignment: CDR1 LNHDA and CDR2 SQIVND (reference sequence). The CDR3 runs to 15 residues.